This T cell receptor beta chain was profiled in a study of blood T cell repertoires in COVID-19 (dated by TCRdb to 2019 to 2021). Concerning the study at large: Collaborator samples came from the United States, Italy and Spain and covered acute and convalescent phases of COVID-19. Subjects who had been exposed to COVID-19, were actively infected with it, or had recovered from it provided the deeply sampled blood TCRbeta repertoires that made up the dataset. Sample metadata almost always included a de-identified subject ID, COVID-19 status, age in years and sex. The repertoires were made available in a free public database intended to serve as a resource for research on the immune response to SARS-CoV-2. Where available, HLA class I and class II types were taken from metadata supplied by the sample provider and were not determined by assay-based typing. The samples were drawn from two sources: the first 160 participants of the ongoing ImmuneRACE study, and 1,000 to 1,500 subjects contributed by 6 global collaborators. The material from the prospective study consisted of cDNA or gDNA derived from T cells, B-cell-depleted T cells, or PBMCs.

Between the V and J ends, shortened by 4 bases and 2 bases respectively, the junction contains 14 bases. CDR1 and CDR2 (SGHRS, YFSETQ) derive from the germline V gene. Counted from cysteine to phenylalanine, this CDR3 has 15 amino acids. The only DNA kept is the CDR3, 45 bases in frame from the first base. Study-wide conclusions, independent of this receptor: The quantity of clinical and demographic metadata differed by source and by participant and was supplied without curation.

TCRbeta CDR3 regions were amplified from genomic DNA by means of the immunoSEQ Assay, a bias-controlled multiplex PCR. Concerning the study's data processing: Within the assay, amplification of reference gene primers was used to estimate how many nucleated cells each sample contained. Sequence reads were collapsed and filtered to measure the absolute abundance of every unique TCRbeta CDR3 rearrangement. For each sample, productive Simpson clonality was calculated as the square root of Simpson's diversity index across productive rearrangements. TCRdb obtained this table from immuneACCESS and retained in-frame rearrangements with V and J assigned. These tables miss some clones; where compared with another copy, unresolved V genes account for less than half of the shortfall, and the remainder is unexplained. The V and J calls and clone size are taken from that table; D and trimming were inferred from the DNA. The sample contains around 150,000 clones, more than 75% of them found a single time. Roughly 4.3% of the sample is in the top ten clones.

Concerning this clone: Its binding antigen is unknown. Within one base of it there is no much larger clone, and no base qualities were kept.

Each collaborating institution followed its own protocols to collect whole blood in K2EDTA tubes. Collaborator samples were shipped for TCRbeta analysis as frozen whole blood, isolated PBMCs, or DNA extracted from either sample type. Sequenced: peripheral blood. This TCR came from a man in his 60s with acute or convalescent COVID-19. The sequence links TRBV5-1 to TRBJ2-3; possibly the D gene is TRBD1, per 6 matching bases. DNA sequence: TGCGCCAGCAGCGTTACGACAGGCCTCACAGATACGCAGTATTTT. It is translated as CASSVTTGLTDTQYF.